This TCR beta chain was found in a study of technical replicates of blood from a few donors. Germline V gives CDR1 SNHLY, CDR2 FYNNEI. This CDR3 is 14 amino acids long. With 5 bases removed from V and 4 bases from J, the gap between germline ends came to 14 bases. The data were produced by immunoSEQ multiplex PCR, yet TCRdb's version contains in-frame clones alone and is incomplete. The sample includes over 55,000 clones, more than 70% of them seen just once. The TCR originated in a human donor in good health. Some clones in this sample may be carry-over from other donors' samples. V usage is TRBV2 and J usage is TRBJ1-1; maybe TRBD1 (6 bases). Sequenced material: PBMCs. The CDR3 region has the DNA TGTGCCAGCAGTTACGTGGTAGGGGGCACTGAAGCTTTCTTT. Protein: CASSYVVGGTEAFF.